Listed below are T cell receptor beta chains from one sample, sequenced in a study of T cell repertoires in cytomegalovirus infection. A single record per CDR3 protein comes from TCRdb applying MiXCR to the reads. The table includes almost 500,000 distinct CDR3 sequences, about 11% detected once. Sequenced material: PBMCs. All receptors derive from a human donor in good health (CMV status not recorded). Some clones in this sample may be carry-over from other donors' samples. The CDR3 runs from the conserved cysteine through the conserved F or W. The order of the fields is V gene, D gene, J gene, clone size, CDR3 protein, CDR3 DNA. The D gene is left open where the match is weak. Clone sizes are given selectively: once, few, many, or a class where the clone is expanded.

>TRBV20-1|TRBD1|TRBJ1-2|once
CSAKGGRLGYTF
TGCAGTGCTAAAGGGGGCCGTCTCGGCTACACCTTC
>TRBV12-3/TRBV12-4|TRBD1|TRBJ2-7|many
CASSSRDRGYEQYF
TGTGCCAGCAGTTCTAGGGACAGGGGTTACGAGCAGTACTTC
>TRBV20-1|TRBD1|TRBJ2-1|few
CSALDRAVNEQFF
TGCAGTGCCCTCGACAGGGCGGTCAATGAGCAGTTCTTC
>TRBV7-2|.|TRBJ2-5|many
CASSLVGSETQYF
TGTGCCAGCAGCTTAGTAGGGTCGGAGACCCAGTACTTC
>TRBV7-2|.|TRBJ2-3|many
CASSPGLLGTDTQYF
TGTGCCAGCAGCCCCGGGCTCTTAGGCACAGATACGCAGTATTTT
>TRBV2|.|TRBJ1-2|many
CASSEDRSLGGYTF
TGTGCCAGCAGTGAGGACAGATCCCTGGGTGGCTACACCTTC
>TRBV20-1|.|TRBJ1-1|.
CSARDGGELDTEAFF
TGCAGTGCTAGAGATGGAGGGGAGCTGGACACTGAAGCTTTCTTT
>TRBV11-2|.|TRBJ2-3|many
CASSLGPGHVTGDTQYF
TGTGCCAGCAGCTTAGGCCCGGGACACGTCACAGGGGATACGCAGTATTTT
>TRBV28|.|TRBJ2-5|.
CASSLPARRTQETQYF
TGTGCCAGCAGCCTCCCTGCTCGGCGCACACAAGAGACCCAGTACTTC
>TRBV10-2|.|TRBJ1-6|.
CASSRERSSSPLHF
TGCGCCAGCAGTAGAGAGAGGAGCAGTTCACCCCTCCACTTT
>TRBV18|.|TRBJ2-2|many
CASSPSPGAGELFF
TGTGCCAGCTCACCGAGCCCAGGGGCCGGGGAGCTGTTTTTT
>TRBV12-3/TRBV12-4|TRBD2|TRBJ2-7|many
CASSSYPTSGGGEQYF
TGTGCCAGCAGTTCTTACCCCACTAGCGGGGGAGGCGAGCAGTACTTC
>TRBV7-6|.|TRBJ1-5|many
CASSLTTGQPQHF
TGTGCCAGCAGCTTAACCACCGGGCAGCCCCAGCATTTT
>TRBV7-2|TRBD1|TRBJ1-2|many
CASSLQGAYGYTF
TGTGCCAGCAGCCTACAGGGGGCCTATGGCTACACCTTC
>TRBV4-2|.|TRBJ1-5|few
CASSQGKNQPQHF
TGTGCCAGCAGCCAAGGGAAGAATCAGCCCCAGCATTTT
>TRBV19|TRBD1|TRBJ2-5|many
CASRGRARGRQETQYF
TGTGCCAGTAGAGGCCGTGCGAGGGGGCGGCAAGAGACCCAGTACTTC
>TRBV19|.|TRBJ2-5|many
CASSLRAKETQYF
TGTGCCAGTAGCCTCCGGGCAAAAGAGACCCAGTACTTC
>TRBV7-3|TRBD2|TRBJ2-1|.
CASSLGTSDNEQFF
TGTGCCAGCAGCCTCGGGACTAGCGACAATGAGCAGTTCTTC
>TRBV24-1|.|TRBJ2-1|many
CATSDWDPSTQFF
TGTGCCACCAGTGACTGGGACCCCTCCACGCAGTTCTTC
>TRBV14|.|TRBJ1-5|few
CASSQGSQGNQPQHF
TGTGCCAGCAGCCAAGGATCTCAGGGAAATCAGCCCCAGCATTTT
>TRBV6-1|TRBD2|TRBJ2-3|many
CASSEPGTSGVDTQYF
TGTGCCAGCAGTGAGCCCGGGACTAGCGGGGTAGATACGCAGTATTTT
>TRBV10-3|.|TRBJ1-6|.
CAISESQLLRDSSPLHF
TGTGCCATCAGTGAGTCCCAGCTACTAAGGGATTCTTCACCCCTCCACTTT
>TRBV6-6|.|TRBJ1-1|many
CASIWNPSVNTEAFF
TGTGCCAGCATCTGGAACCCTTCCGTGAACACTGAAGCTTTCTTT
>TRBV2|TRBD2|TRBJ2-1|many
CASSENEGGYNEQFF
TGTGCCAGCAGTGAAAACGAGGGAGGGTACAATGAGCAGTTCTTC
>TRBV11-2|.|TRBJ1-1|many
CASSLGLQTEAFF
TGTGCCAGCAGCTTAGGTCTACAGACTGAAGCTTTCTTT
>TRBV2|.|TRBJ2-5|.
CASSEEHQETQYF
TGTGCCAGCAGTGAGGAGCACCAAGAGACCCAGTACTTC
>TRBV7-8|.|TRBJ2-5|many
CASSLGSAIETQYF
TGTGCCAGCAGCTTAGGGTCAGCCATAGAGACCCAGTACTTC
>TRBV7-8|.|TRBJ1-5|many
CASSLVGRADQPQHF
TGTGCCAGCAGCTTAGTCGGCAGGGCAGATCAGCCCCAGCATTTT
>TRBV5-1|TRBD2|TRBJ2-3|.
CASSSLAGPTDTQYF
TGCGCCAGCAGCTCCCTAGCGGGGCCCACAGATACGCAGTATTTT
>TRBV7-9|.|TRBJ2-1|.
CASSLTAGYNEQFF
TGTGCCAGCAGCTTAACGGCGGGCTACAATGAGCAGTTCTTC
>TRBV5-6|.|TRBJ2-5|.
CASSLSAGKETQYF
TGTGCCAGCAGCTTGAGCGCGGGAAAAGAGACCCAGTACTTC
>TRBV6-5|.|TRBJ1-2|many
CASSYSTRGPDGYTF
TGTGCCAGCAGTTACTCGACGCGAGGCCCAGATGGCTACACCTTC
>TRBV19|TRBD2|TRBJ2-1|.
CASSIVSGSDEQFF
TGTGCCAGTAGTATAGTTAGCGGGAGCGATGAGCAGTTCTTC
>TRBV6-5|.|TRBJ1-3|many
CASSYTRGSGNTIYF
TGTGCCAGCAGTTACACCCGGGGAAGTGGAAACACCATATATTTT
>TRBV19|TRBD1|TRBJ2-2|few
CASSIPGQFTGELFF
TGTGCCAGTAGTATCCCGGGACAGTTCACCGGGGAGCTGTTTTTT
>TRBV7-3|.|TRBJ1-6|many
CASSLSRDSPLHF
TGTGCCAGCAGCTTAAGTCGGGATTCACCCCTCCACTTT
>TRBV5-5|.|TRBJ2-1|many
CASSSMIVGVLKQFF
TGTGCCAGCAGCTCGATGATTGTAGGGGTACTCAAGCAGTTCTTC
>TRBV27|.|TRBJ2-5|many
CASSSRRRETQYF
TGTGCCAGCAGTTCCCGCCGGAGGGAGACCCAGTACTTC
>TRBV4-2|TRBD2|TRBJ2-3|.
CASSLPPRGGKDTQYF
TGTGCCAGCAGCCTCCCCCCACGCGGGGGTAAGGATACGCAGTATTTT
>TRBV11-2|.|TRBJ1-2|few
CASSSGGAIRYGYTF
TGTGCCAGCAGCTCCGGGGGCGCCATTAGGTATGGCTACACCTTC
>TRBV7-9|.|TRBJ2-7|.
CASSLLSLLGEQYF
TGTGCCAGCAGCTTACTGTCCCTTCTTGGCGAGCAGTACTTC
>TRBV20-1|.|TRBJ1-1|many
CSARDGMNTEAFF
TGCAGTGCTAGAGATGGCATGAACACTGAAGCTTTCTTT
>TRBV3-1|.|TRBJ1-6|few
CASRGFRDSWDSPLHF
TGTGCCAGTCGAGGCTTTAGGGACTCCTGGGATTCACCCCTCCACTTT
>TRBV29-1|.|TRBJ2-3|many
CCSVGTYTDTQYF
TGCTGCTCAGTCGGGACATACACAGATACGCAGTATTTT
>TRBV10-3|TRBD2|TRBJ2-7|.
CAISEGPTSRRAQREQYF
TGTGCCATCAGTGAAGGACCGACTAGCAGGAGGGCTCAGAGGGAGCAGTACTTC
>TRBV27|.|TRBJ2-7|many
CASSLTVGLEQYF
TGTGCCAGCAGTTTAACCGTTGGACTTGAGCAGTACTTC
>TRBV20-1|.|TRBJ1-6|.
CSASPGGGPLHF
TGCAGTGCTAGCCCGGGTGGGGGGCCCCTCCACTTT
>TRBV19|.|TRBJ1-2|.
CASSVLGYGYTF
TGTGCCAGTTCAGTCCTGGGCTATGGCTACACCTTC
>TRBV5-6|TRBD2|TRBJ2-2|.
CASSLRAGPFTGELFF
TGTGCCAGCAGCCTGAGAGCGGGACCCTTCACCGGGGAGCTGTTTTTT
>TRBV27|.|TRBJ2-1|few
CASSQTPVNRQFF
TGTGCCAGCAGTCAAACCCCGGTCAATCGGCAGTTCTTC
>TRBV10-2|.|TRBJ2-7|many
CASKDGTYEQYF
TGCGCCAGCAAGGACGGGACCTACGAGCAGTACTTC
>TRBV28|.|TRBJ2-2|many
CASSLYQGMTGANTGELFF
TGTGCCAGCAGTTTGTATCAGGGGATGACGGGGGCGAACACCGGGGAGCTGTTTTTT
>TRBV7-6|TRBD1|TRBJ2-7|many
CASSLRDRAHYEQYF
TGTGCCAGCAGCCTCCGGGACAGGGCACACTACGAGCAGTACTTC
>TRBV12-3/TRBV12-4|.|TRBJ2-5|many
CASSWGRFQETQYF
TGTGCCAGCAGTTGGGGACGGTTTCAAGAGACCCAGTACTTC
>TRBV30|.|TRBJ2-1|many
CAGTSRALYNEQFF
TGTGCCGGGACGAGCAGGGCCCTCTACAATGAGCAGTTCTTC
>TRBV20-1|TRBD1|TRBJ2-1|.
CSARGDRGNNEQFF
TGCAGTGCTAGAGGGGACAGGGGGAACAATGAGCAGTTCTTC
>TRBV3-1|.|TRBJ2-1|many
CASSQDASSYNEQFF
TGTGCCAGCAGCCAAGATGCTAGCTCCTACAATGAGCAGTTCTTC
>TRBV12-3/TRBV12-4|.|TRBJ2-7|many
CASSFGQGNPYEQYF
TGTGCCAGCAGTTTTGGTCAGGGGAACCCCTACGAGCAGTACTTC
>TRBV7-8|.|TRBJ1-6|many
CASSLEPGSSPLHF
TGTGCCAGCAGCTTAGAACCAGGGAGTTCACCCCTCCACTTT
>TRBV28|.|TRBJ1-5|many
CASSLHRESNQPQHF
TGTGCCAGCAGCCTTCACAGGGAAAGCAATCAGCCCCAGCATTTT